This T cell receptor beta chain was recovered during a study of breast tumors, draining lymph nodes, adjacent tissues. General study results and limits: The data were judged consistent with most tumor T cells coming from lymph node and expanding in tumor. Compared with lymph nodes, tumors were less diverse; compared with nontumor tissue, more.

Axillary draining lymph nodes of breast cancer patients supplied the node samples. Turning to this clonotype: The antigen is unknown. A much bigger clone sits one base away, suggesting this may be a read error.

TCRdb called the multiplex PCR reads again in MiXCR, with one record for every CDR3 protein. This sample has 290,000 or so distinct CDR3 sequences, with around 30% found just once. The receptor was isolated from a female donor with breast cancer. Some clones in this sample may be carry-over from other donors' samples. The sample taken for sequencing was axillary lymph node tissue.

The DNA of the CDR3 is TGTGCCAGCAGCTTAGTACTAGCGGCAGCGGTGCAGTACTTC. Its protein product is CASSLVLAAAVQYF. The chain uses TRBV11-3 and TRBJ2-7, with 8 nucleotides matching TRBD2. The CDR3 consists of 14 residues. Germline CDR1 is SGHNT and CDR2 is YENEEA. J was trimmed by 9 bases and V by 1 base; bases with no gene match: 8.